This entry lists 32 T cell receptor beta chains sequenced from one sample in a study of T cells in Graves' hyperthyroidism and ophthalmopathy. The TCR beta CDR3 regions underwent amplification using RNA transcripts as the source. A set of HTBI primers served as the primers for a first-round RT-PCR of the TCR CDR3. One entry per CDR3 protein, called by TCRdb with MiXCR from the multiplex PCR reads. The sample carries 550,000 to 600,000 distinct CDR3 sequences, about 43% recorded once. Input material: peripheral blood or thyroid tissue (not recorded which). Receptors originate from an adult woman with Graves' disease, either hyperthyroidism or ophthalmopathy (not recorded which).

The rearrangement joins TRBV7-9 to TRBJ2-5; D gene ambiguous. The V and J ends lost 5 bases and 2 bases respectively, with 12 bases between them. CDR1 is SEHNR and CDR2 is FQNEAQ in the germline V gene (reference sequence). The CDR3 length is 14 residues. The CDR3 reads CASSLPPGQETQYF. For the CDR3, the DNA is TGTGCCAGCAGCCTTCCACCGGGTCAAGAGACCCAGTACTTC.

In its sample, this clonotype was seen a few times. This chain connects TRBV15 to TRBJ2-7; maybe TRBD2 (5 bases). Trimming took 0 bases from V and 7 from J, leaving 10 bases between them. CDR3 length equals 13 residues. Per the germline V gene, CDR1 is LNHNV and CDR2 is YYDKDF (reference sequence). The CDR3 region has the DNA TGTGCCACCAGCAGAGATCTCGGCGGGGAGCAGTACTTC. Encoded protein: CATSRDLGGEQYF.

This clonotype was seen at least ten times. The V call is TRBV29-1, the J call TRBJ1-1; D might be TRBD1 (6 bases). Germline V gene data show CDR1 as SQVTM and CDR2 as ANQGSEA. The CDR3 is made up of 13 amino acids. V was trimmed by 5 bases and J by 0 bases, leaving 10 bases between them. The CDR3 coding sequence is TGCAGCGTTTCCAGGGGTCTGAACACTGAAGCTTTCTTT. This encodes CSVSRGLNTEAFF.

In its sample, this clonotype was seen many times. The genes are TRBV27 and TRBJ2-7, with D unresolved. From germline, CDR1 is MNHEY and CDR2 SMNVEV (reference sequence). The germline V and J ends were trimmed by 4 bases and 5 bases, with 12 bases remaining between them. The CDR3 is 13 amino acids. CDR3 residues: CASSSFRTHEQYF. Written as DNA, the CDR3 is TGTGCCAGCAGTTCGTTCCGCACCCACGAGCAGTACTTC.

The chain combines TRBV20-1 with TRBJ1-5; 10 nucleotides match TRBD1. V was pared by 1 base and J by 6 bases, with 3 bases of the junction left unmatched. This CDR3 contains 14 residues. Germline CDR1 DFQATT, CDR2 SNEGSKA (reference sequence). The CDR3 DNA sequence: TGCAGTGCTAGAGGACAGGGGGCTTTTCAGCCCCAGCATTTT. It yields the protein CSARGQGAFQPQHF.

This clonotype was counted ten times or more. This chain connects TRBV12-3 or TRBV12-4 to TRBJ1-4; 9 positions match TRBD1. The CDR3 extends over 14 amino acids. Unmatched junction bases numbered 7, after V lost 6 bases and J lost 8 bases. In nucleotides, the CDR3 is TGTGCCAGCAGCCCTCGGACAGGGGTGGAAAAACTGTTTTTT. Encoded protein: CASSPRTGVEKLFF.

V and J are TRBV10-3 and TRBJ2-5; possible D gene TRBD2, 5 bases. CDR3 length: 14 amino acids. Looked up from germline, CDR1 is ENHRY and CDR2 is SYGVKD. Trimming cost V 4 bases and J 1 base, with 10 bases left between them. DNA of the CDR3: TGTGCCATCAGTGGGTCTGCGGGCCAAGAGACCCAGTACTTC. Residues: CAISGSAGQETQYF.

CDR3 in DNA: TGTGCCAGCAGCCAGGCCACGTTGGATACGCAGTATTTT. This codes for CASSQATLDTQYF. The gene calls are TRBV4-2 and TRBJ2-3; D uncertain. V was cut by 3 bases and J by 6 bases, with 10 bases left in between. This CDR3 spans 13 amino acids. In germline, CDR1 is LGHNA, CDR2 YNFKEQ.

As to this clonotype: An end of the junction does not agree with germline; a read error may underlie this. The chain couples TRBV7-2 to TRBJ2-5; 8 bases line up with TRBD1. This CDR3 region has 17 residues. Germline-derived CDR1 and CDR2 are SGHTA and FQGNSA. CDR3 sequence (DNA): TGTGTCAGCAGCCCCCCCCAGGGACAGGCGTTTCAAGAGACCCAGTACTTC. Protein sequence: CVSSPPQGQAFQETQYF.

The chain is built from TRBV29-1 and TRBJ1-2; D may be TRBD1 (6 bases). The CDR3 totals 13 residues. Germline-derived CDR1 and CDR2 are SQVTM and ANQGSEA. V was shortened by 5 bases and J by 8 bases, with 18 bases between the two germline ends. The CDR3 is CSVTGQTDLGYTF. CDR3 DNA sequence: TGCAGCGTTACCGGACAGACGGATTTGGGCTACACCTTC.

The chain has TRBV20-1 and TRBJ1-2, with 12 bases fitting TRBD1. Germline V gives CDR1 DFQATT, CDR2 SNEGSKA (reference sequence). After removal of 6 bases from V and 10 bases from J, the junction contained 18 bases not matched to a gene. The CDR3 has 16 residues. The CDR3 loop is CSARGTGGAWGYDYTF. The CDR3 DNA sequence: TGCAGTGCCCGAGGGACAGGGGGCGCCTGGGGCTACGACTACACCTTC.

The V gene is TRBV7-9, the J gene TRBJ2-7, with TRBD1 identical over 7 bases. The CDR3 is made up of 15 amino acids. Trimming removed 6 bases from V and 5 bases from J; junction bases left unmatched: 13. The germline gives CDR1 SEHNR, CDR2 FQNEAQ (reference sequence). CDR3 DNA sequence: TGTGCCAGCAGTCTCAGAGGGGGCTCTTCGGACGAGCAGTACTTC. Protein: CASSLRGGSSDEQYF.

Many counts were recorded for this clonotype. V is TRBV29-1 and J is TRBJ2-6; 12 nucleotides align to TRBD1. After removal of 8 bases from V and 4 bases from J, the junction contained 12 bases not matched to a gene. Germline CDR1 SQVTM, CDR2 ANQGSEA. The CDR3 loop spans 17 amino acids. The CDR3, as DNA: TGCAGCATCCTCCCGGGACAGGGGGCGGTCGGGGCCAACGTCCTGACTTTC. Translation gives CSILPGQGAVGANVLTF.

The table lists this clonotype with many counts. The V and J genes are TRBV5-1 and TRBJ2-7; D may be TRBD1 (5 bases). Germline V gene lookup returns CDR1 SGHRS and CDR2 YFSETQ. The CDR3 spans 14 residues. The V and J ends lost 0 bases and 3 bases respectively, with 10 bases between them. CDR3 nucleotides: TGCGCCAGCAGCTTGGAAGGGGCAGGCTACGAGCAGTACTTC. Protein: CASSLEGAGYEQYF.

This clonotype occurred many times. This rearrangement joins TRBV6-5 to TRBJ1-2; D call uncertain. The CDR3 sequence is 13 residues long. CDR1 and CDR2 (germline): MNHEY, SVGAGI. V lost 4 bases, J lost 2 bases, and 8 bases lay in between. CDR3 coding DNA: TGTGCCAGCAGTTTCCGTTCAAACTATGGCTACACCTTC. Translation gives CASSFRSNYGYTF.

V is TRBV28 and J is TRBJ2-7; 11 bases match TRBD1. CDR1 is MDHEN, CDR2 SYDVKM, per germline. The CDR3 extends over 17 amino acids. Trimming took 2 bases from V and 2 from J; bases not matched to a gene: 8. The CDR3 DNA follows: TGTGCCAGCAGTTTACGGCTCGGACAGGGGGCCACCTACGAGCAGTACTTC. It encodes CASSLRLGQGATYEQYF.

This clonotype has ten or more counts. The chain couples TRBV20-1 to TRBJ2-7, with D perhaps TRBD1 (6 bases). Germline loops: CDR1 DFQATT, CDR2 SNEGSKA (reference sequence). Trimming cost V 4 bases and J 7 bases, with 11 bases left between them. The CDR3 runs 11 residues. In nucleotides, the CDR3 is TGCAGTGCTAACAGGGCCGGGGAGCAGTACTTC. As protein: CSANRAGEQYF.

The chain recombines TRBV5-1 with TRBJ1-6; D is undetermined. The germline CDR1 and CDR2 sequences are SGHRS and YFSETQ. The CDR3 sequence is 14 residues long. Trimming took 0 bases from V and 10 from J, leaving 11 bases between them. In nucleotides, the CDR3 is TGCGCCAGCAGCTTGGAGGCGGTTGGCTCACCCCTCCACTTT. It encodes CASSLEAVGSPLHF.

This clonotype was seen ten or more times. The J gene is TRBJ2-6, the V gene TRBV6-6; D gene ambiguous. The CDR3 spans 14 residues. V was trimmed by 6 bases and J by 4 bases, leaving 10 bases between them. Germline V gene lookup returns CDR1 MNHNY and CDR2 SVGAGI (reference sequence). CDR3 residues: CASSPSLGANVLTF. CDR3 DNA: TGTGCCAGCAGCCCCTCCCTCGGGGCCAACGTCCTGACTTTC.

The chain uses TRBV2 and TRBJ1-6; TRBD1 might be the D (6 bases). Germline V gives CDR1 SNHLY, CDR2 FYNNEI. CDR3 length: 15 amino acids. Trimming pared 3 bases from V and 8 bases from J, leaving 14 bases between. The CDR3 sequence is CASSDRGVGDSPLHF. For the CDR3, the DNA is TGTGCCAGCAGTGACAGGGGCGTCGGTGATTCACCCCTCCACTTT.

This sequence joins TRBV7-6 and TRBJ1-4, with D possibly matching TRBD1 (5 bases). Trimming removed 1 base at V and 8 bases at J, with 17 bases between. Germline values: CDR1 SGHVS, CDR2 FNYEAQ. The CDR3 runs to 16 residues. The CDR3 sequence is CASSLETSGTGEKLFF. DNA for the CDR3: TGTGCCAGCAGCTTAGAGACTAGCGGGACCGGGGAAAAACTGTTTTTT.

This clonotype has ten or more counts. The chain couples TRBV20-1 to TRBJ2-7; D not certain. The CDR3 contains 13 residues. The V and J ends lost 6 bases and 0 bases respectively, with 12 bases between them. Germline CDR1 DFQATT, CDR2 SNEGSKA (reference sequence). Here the CDR3 reads CSAPIGYSYEQYF. As DNA, the CDR3 is TGCAGTGCCCCAATCGGCTACTCCTACGAGCAGTACTTC.

This clonotype was seen a single time. V and J are TRBV5-1 and TRBJ1-4; no reliable D call. The length of the CDR3 is 13 residues. Germline V gene lookup returns CDR1 SGHRS and CDR2 YFSETQ. Trimming took off 2 bases at V and 7 bases at J, with 9 bases between the two ends. CDR3 sequence reads: CASSFEDGEKLFF. The CDR3 coding sequence is TGCGCCAGCAGCTTTGAGGACGGTGAAAAACTGTTTTTT. Together with reference TRBV5-1 and TRBJ1-4, the CDR3 gives the full variable domain: KAGVTQTPRYLIKTRGQQVTLSCSPISGHRSVSWYQQTPGQGLQFLFEYFSETQRNKGNFPGRFSGRQFSNSRSEMNVSTLELGDSALYLCASSFEDGEKLFFGSGTQLSVL.

The V and J genes are TRBV27 and TRBJ1-1, with TRBD1 matching over 7 bases. Germline CDR1 MNHEY, CDR2 SMNVEV (reference sequence). There are 13 residues in the CDR3. V lost 7 bases, J lost 5 bases, and 7 bases stayed unmatched. The CDR3 spells CASKGGRGTEAFF. CDR3 nucleotides: TGTGCCAGCAAAGGGGGCCGAGGGACTGAAGCTTTCTTT.

J is TRBJ2-7 and V is TRBV11-1; D is uncertain. The CDR3 loop spans 14 amino acids. The V end was cut by 6 bases, the J end by 0 bases, with 12 bases between. Germline CDR1 SGHAT, CDR2 FQDESV (reference sequence). In DNA, the CDR3 is TGTGCCAGCAGTTGGGCGGTTAGCTCCTACGAGCAGTACTTC. Translating gives CASSWAVSSYEQYF.

This clonotype was recorded at least ten times. V usage is TRBV11-2 and J usage is TRBJ1-2; TRBD1 matches 8 bases. Germline loops: CDR1 SGHAT, CDR2 FQNNGV. Trimming removed 5 bases from V and 5 bases from J; junction bases left unmatched: 7. This CDR3 comprises 14 residues. In nucleotides, the CDR3 is TGTGCCAGCAGCCAGGGGGCAGGAGGATATGGCTACACCTTC. This translates into CASSQGAGGYGYTF.

This clonotype appeared many times. V usage is TRBV5-1 and J usage is TRBJ1-5; tentatively, D is TRBD1 (6 bases). V was clipped by 4 bases and J by 3 bases, with 14 bases between them. Germline V gene lookup returns CDR1 SGHRS and CDR2 YFSETQ. This CDR3 is 15 amino acids long. CDR3 DNA: TGCGCCAGCAGCGAAAACGGACAGTCCAATCAGCCCCAGCATTTT. Protein: CASSENGQSNQPQHF.

This clonotype was counted many times. The chain uses TRBV25-1 and TRBJ2-2, with a possible D match to TRBD1 (6 bases). Between the trimmed V and J ends, which lost 3 bases and 4 bases, there was a span of 27 bases. This CDR3 has 20 amino acids. The germline CDR1 and CDR2 sequences are MGHDK and SYGVNS. The CDR3 coding sequence is TGTGCCAGCAGTGAGGCTTCCGGGACAAGGGGTGCTTGGGGCACCGGGGAGCTGTTTTTT. Translating gives CASSEASGTRGAWGTGELFF.

The rearrangement joins TRBV19 to TRBJ1-5, with 8 bases identical to TRBD1. Unmatched junction bases numbered 14, after V lost 8 bases and J lost 5 bases. The CDR3 length is 16 residues. Germline CDR1 is LNHDA and CDR2 is SQIVND (reference sequence). Here the CDR3 reads CASARQGIWSHQPQHF. CDR3 bases: TGTGCCAGTGCTAGACAGGGGATCTGGTCGCATCAGCCCCAGCATTTT.

The chain is built from TRBV12-3 or TRBV12-4 and TRBJ1-2; D remains ambiguous. V lost 6 bases, J lost 6 bases, and 20 bases lay in between. The CDR3 spans 15 residues. The CDR3 sequence is CASSERALTRNGYTF. In DNA form, the CDR3 reads TGTGCCAGCAGCGAGCGGGCCCTGACACGGAATGGCTACACCTTC.

This clonotype appeared many times. The chain combines TRBV6-1 with TRBJ1-1; D is uncertain. V lost 7 bases and J lost 1, with 19 bases in between. The CDR3 length is 16 residues. Germline assignment: CDR1 MNHNS and CDR2 SASEGT. The CDR3 sequence: CASNVVPQRRNTEAFF. In nucleotides, the CDR3 is TGTGCCAGCAACGTCGTACCCCAACGCCGGAACACTGAAGCTTTCTTT.

V gene TRBV28 combines with J gene TRBJ1-3, with TRBD1 as a possible D gene (5 bases). CDR1 and CDR2 (germline): MDHEN, SYDVKM. V was clipped by 6 bases and J by 2 bases, with 8 bases between them. The CDR3 extends over 13 amino acids. Here the CDR3 reads CASSEGPGNTIYF. The CDR3 bases are TGTGCCAGCAGCGAGGGGCCTGGAAACACCATATATTTT.